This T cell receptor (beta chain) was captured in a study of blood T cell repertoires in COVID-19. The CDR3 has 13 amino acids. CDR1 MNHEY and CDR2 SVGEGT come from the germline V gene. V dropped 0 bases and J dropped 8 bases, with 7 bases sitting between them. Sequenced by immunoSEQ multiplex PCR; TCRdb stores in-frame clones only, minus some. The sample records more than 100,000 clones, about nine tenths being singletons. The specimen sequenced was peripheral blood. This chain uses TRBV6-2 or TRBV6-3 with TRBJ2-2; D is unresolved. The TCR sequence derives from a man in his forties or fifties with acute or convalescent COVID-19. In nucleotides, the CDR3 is TGTGCCAGCAGTTACTCGAGCCTGGGGGAGCTGTTTTTT. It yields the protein CASSYSSLGELFF.